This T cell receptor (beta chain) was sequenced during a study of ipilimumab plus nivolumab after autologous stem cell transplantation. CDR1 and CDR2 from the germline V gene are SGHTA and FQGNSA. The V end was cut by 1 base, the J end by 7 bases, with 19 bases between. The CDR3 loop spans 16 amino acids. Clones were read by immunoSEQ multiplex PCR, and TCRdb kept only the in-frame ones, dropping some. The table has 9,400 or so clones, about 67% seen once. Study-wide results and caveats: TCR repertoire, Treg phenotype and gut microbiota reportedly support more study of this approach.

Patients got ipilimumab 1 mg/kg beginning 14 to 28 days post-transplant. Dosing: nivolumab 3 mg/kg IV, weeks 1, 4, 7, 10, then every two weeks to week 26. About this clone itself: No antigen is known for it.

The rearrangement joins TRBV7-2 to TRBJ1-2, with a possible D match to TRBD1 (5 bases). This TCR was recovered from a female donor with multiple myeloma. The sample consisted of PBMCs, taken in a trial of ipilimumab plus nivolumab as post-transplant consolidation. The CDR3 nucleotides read TGTGCCAGCAGCTTAGTAGGGGTCGTGGTGGGGTCTGGCTACACCTTC. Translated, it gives CASSLVGVVVGSGYTF.